Shown below are 5 T cell receptor beta chains from a single sample sequenced in a study of response to subunit inactivated influenza vaccine. TCRdb fed the RT-PCR reads into MiXCR, producing one record per CDR3 protein. The sample lists about 570,000 distinct CDR3 sequences, about 10% occurring once. The input for sequencing was PBMCs from blood, taken on the day of vaccination. These receptor sequences come from a man aged 50 to 59 who received an inactivated influenza vaccine.

This clonotype was detected a few times. The gene calls are TRBV7-2 and TRBJ2-1; TRBD2 matches at 8 bases. CDR3 size: 16 residues. Trimming cost V 5 bases and J 6 bases; bases outside gene matches: 12. Germline V gene sequence: CDR1 SGHTA, CDR2 FQGNSA. The CDR3 nucleotides read TGTGCCAGCAGCCTCCGGCGGGGCGGGGGGCCCAATGAGCAGTTCTTC. As protein: CASSLRRGGGPNEQFF.

The rearrangement links TRBV12-3 or TRBV12-4 to TRBJ2-2; the match to TRBD2 covers 7 bases. The CDR3 is made up of 12 amino acids. V gave up 8 bases and J gave up 7 bases; unmatched junction bases: 4. This CDR3 is CASGGGIGELFF. CDR3 nucleotides: TGTGCCAGCGGGGGGGGGATCGGGGAGCTGTTTTTT.

The chain couples TRBV4-1 to TRBJ2-1, with D possibly TRBD1 on 6 matching bases. Trimming pared 2 bases from V and 9 bases from J, leaving 11 bases between. The CDR3 consists of 13 residues. Germline loops: CDR1 MGHRA, CDR2 YSYEKL. CDR3 loop: CASSQTGLVEQFF. In nucleotides, the CDR3 is TGCGCCAGCAGCCAAACAGGGTTGGTTGAGCAGTTCTTC.

This clonotype was counted between two and nine times. The rearrangement uses TRBV6-1 and TRBJ2-7, with 8 bases that match TRBD1. The CDR3 has 15 residues. V lost 6 bases and J lost 3; bases outside the gene matches: 10. The germline gives CDR1 MNHNS, CDR2 SASEGT. In DNA form, the CDR3 reads TGTGCCAGCAGAAGACAGGGGAAAGGGAACTACGAGCAGTACTTC. Protein: CASRRQGKGNYEQYF.

This chain joins TRBV10-3 and TRBJ1-2; TRBD1 aligns across 8 bases. CDR3 length equals 14 residues. Trimming took 0 bases from V and 8 from J; bases not matched to a gene: 5. In germline, CDR1 is ENHRY, CDR2 SYGVKD. The CDR3 region has the DNA TGTGCCATCAGTGAGTCCCGACAGGGGTCCGGCTACACCTTC. Encoded protein: CAISESRQGSGYTF.